This T cell receptor beta chain derives from a study of cytomegalovirus exposure and HLA in healthy donors. Overall study findings and caveats: In a later analysis, a missense DCLRE1C variant was linked to TCR beta V- and J-gene trimming. Published work reported that the classifier diagnosed cytomegalovirus status with high specificity and sensitivity.

Germline loops: CDR1 MDHEN, CDR2 SYDVKM. There are 17 residues in the CDR3. Trimming took off 3 bases at V and 3 bases at J, with 19 bases between the two ends. 13 Jbeta primers and 60 Vbeta primers were used for the PCR. This table comes from immunoSEQ multiplex PCR, and its TCRdb copy is limited to in-frame clones, with some not included. The sample holds more than 110,000 clones; roughly four fifths are singletons and the top ten take approximately 15%. On this clone: Its cognate antigen is unknown.

This chain joins TRBV28 and TRBJ2-3, with a possible D match to TRBD1 (6 bases). This sequence was found in a human donor in good health. Sequenced: PBMCs. CDR3 in amino acids: CASSFHPQGRNTDTQYF. The DNA of the CDR3 is TGTGCCAGCAGTTTCCATCCACAGGGTCGAAATACAGATACGCAGTATTTT.